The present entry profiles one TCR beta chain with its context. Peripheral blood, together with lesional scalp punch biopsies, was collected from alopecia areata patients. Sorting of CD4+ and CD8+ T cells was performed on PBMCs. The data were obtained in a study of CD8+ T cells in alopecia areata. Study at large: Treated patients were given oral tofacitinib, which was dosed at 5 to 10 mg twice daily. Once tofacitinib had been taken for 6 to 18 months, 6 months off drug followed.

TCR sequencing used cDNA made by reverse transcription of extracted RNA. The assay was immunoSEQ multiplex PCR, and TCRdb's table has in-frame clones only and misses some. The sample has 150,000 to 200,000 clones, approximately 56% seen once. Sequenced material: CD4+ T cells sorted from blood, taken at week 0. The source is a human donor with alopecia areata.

The CDR3 nucleotides are TGCAGCGTTGAAGGTAGCGGGGGGGTCACAGATACGCAGTATTTT. Its protein product is CSVEGSGGVTDTQYF. The chain couples TRBV29-1 to TRBJ2-3; 11 bases match TRBD2. V lost 1 base to trimming and J lost 2 bases; unmatched junction nucleotides: 2. The CDR3 runs 15 residues. The V gene's germline CDR1 is SQVTM and CDR2 ANQGSEA.